The 10 T cell receptor beta chains in this list originate from one sample, sequenced in a study of spatial heterogeneity in lung cancer. Using its own MiXCR run on the 5' RACE reads, TCRdb lists one record per CDR3 protein. The sample has around 120,000 distinct CDR3 sequences; over 9% are singletons. Stated time point: blood at routine non-recurrence follow-up after resection. Unsorted tumor, nontumor lung tissue or cryopreserved PBMC supplied the whole RNA. Sequences were derived from PBMCs, sampled at follow-up. These TCRs come from a male donor with early-stage non-small cell lung cancer.

This clonotype has just a few counts. This CDR3 reads CASSSGTGYSRTEAFF. The CDR3 bases are TGTGCCAGCAGCTCCGGGACAGGGTATTCAAGAACTGAAGCTTTCTTT. The gene calls are TRBV28 and TRBJ1-1; 9 nucleotides match TRBD1. V shed 6 bases and J 5 bases; nucleotides not matched to a gene: 13. The CDR3 contains 16 residues. In germline, CDR1 is MDHEN, CDR2 SYDVKM. Full variable domain (rest looked up from reference TRBV28 and TRBJ1-1): DVKVTQSSRYLVKRTGEKVFLECVQDMDHENMFWYRQDPGLGLRLIYFSYDVKMKEKGDIPEGYSVSREKKERFSLILESASTNQTSMYLCASSSGTGYSRTEAFFGQGTRLTVV.

Many counts were recorded for this clonotype. The J gene is TRBJ1-4, the V gene TRBV5-1; D remains unclear. The CDR3 is 14 amino acids. Germline V gene data show CDR1 as SGHRS and CDR2 as YFSETQ. Trimming stripped 2 bases from V and 3 bases from J, with 8 bases between. CDR3 residues: CASSFGRSNEKLFF. The CDR3 DNA is TGCGCCAGCAGCTTCGGTCGCTCTAATGAAAAACTGTTTTTT.

This clonotype was seen many times. This rearrangement joins TRBV27 to TRBJ2-6; D is unresolved. The length of the CDR3 is 14 residues. V lost 2 bases and J 1 base, leaving 3 bases between the germline ends. CDR1 MNHEY and CDR2 SMNVEV come from the germline V gene (reference sequence). The CDR3 DNA is TGTGCCAGCAGTTTAGGTTCTGGGGCCAACGTCCTGACTTTC. Encoded protein: CASSLGSGANVLTF.

There are a few counts of this clonotype. The CDR3 loop is CASSQNQGGTDTQYF. CDR3 coding DNA: TGTGCCAGCAGCCAGAATCAGGGGGGCACAGATACGCAGTATTTT. This chain joins TRBV3-1 and TRBJ2-3; TRBD1 agrees at 7 bases. CDR3 length equals 15 residues. CDR1 is LGHDT and CDR2 is YNNKEL in the germline V gene (reference sequence). V lost 3 bases to trimming and J lost 1 base; unmatched junction nucleotides: 4.

This clonotype was detected only a few times. The chain combines TRBV12-3 or TRBV12-4 with TRBJ2-1; D is tentatively TRBD1 or TRBD2 (6 bases each). This CDR3 region has 14 residues. V was shortened by 2 bases and J by 15 bases, with 20 bases between the two germline ends. DNA of the CDR3: TGTGCCAGCAGTTTATCCGCCACGGGCAGGGGACTGTTCTTC. It specifies CASSLSATGRGLFF.

This clonotype was seen more than once but under ten times. The V and J genes are TRBV7-8 and TRBJ2-5; 9 bases fit TRBD2. V shed 8 bases and J 1 base; nucleotides not matched to a gene: 2. The CDR3 length is 13 residues. CDR1 and CDR2 from the germline V gene are SGHVS and FQNEAQ. The CDR3 is CASRLAAQETQYF. The CDR3 DNA reads as TGTGCCAGCCGACTAGCGGCCCAAGAGACCCAGTACTTC.

This clonotype was seen a handful of times. The genes are TRBV6-5 and TRBJ2-2; 8 nucleotides agree with TRBD2. Germline V gene data show CDR1 as MNHEY and CDR2 as SVGAGI. This CDR3 contains 15 residues. The ends lost 2 bases at V and 4 bases at J; junction bases unmatched: 3. The CDR3 coding sequence is TGTGCCAGCAGTTACGCCGGGGGGGCCACCGGGGAGCTGTTTTTT. This codes for CASSYAGGATGELFF.

This clonotype showed up many times. The chain is built from TRBV20-1 and TRBJ2-7; D assignment may be TRBD1 or TRBD2 (5 bases each). Trimming shortened V by 2 bases and J by 5 bases, and 10 bases separated the two germline ends. From germline, CDR1 is DFQATT and CDR2 SNEGSKA (reference sequence). This CDR3 is 12 amino acids long. The CDR3 sequence: CSARTTGHEQYF. DNA for the CDR3: TGCAGTGCTAGAACAACGGGGCACGAGCAGTACTTC.

This clonotype was observed a handful of times. The CDR3 nucleotides are TGTGCCAGCAGCCCCACATTAGATAGTCATCAGCCCCAGCATTTT. Protein: CASSPTLDSHQPQHF. The J gene is TRBJ1-5, the V gene TRBV3-1, with D unresolved. This CDR3 region has 15 residues. Germline V CDR1 and CDR2: LGHDT, YNNKEL (reference sequence). The V gene lost 4 bases and the J gene lost 5 bases, with 15 bases spanning the gap.

This chain joins TRBV6-6 and TRBJ2-1, with a weak D call TRBD2 (7 bases). Per the germline V gene, CDR1 is MNHNY and CDR2 is SVGAGI (reference sequence). Trimming shortened V by 10 bases and J by 11 bases, and 24 bases separated the two germline ends. There are 14 residues in the CDR3. The DNA for the CDR3 is TGTGCCAACCGCCCGGGGAGGGGGGGAAATAAGCAGTTCTTC. It translates to CANRPGRGGNKQFF.